The following is a TCR beta chain sequence with its context. Its specificity is unknown. These data come from a study of shared clonotypes between healthy human individuals. As for the study in general: The study used three CD4 naive, three CD4 memory, two CD8 naive and one CD8 memory plate per donor.

Study findings and constraints: Blood was the only sampled material, and tissue repertoires likely differ. Some naive CD4 clonotypes, around 5%, turned up in common across several donors.

Measured with immunoSEQ multiplex PCR; TCRdb has only the in-frame clones, and not every one. The sample has 2 million to 3 million clones, just over 90% seen once; the top ten hold over 0.12%. Memory CD4+ cells were the fraction left after CD45RA+ naive selection. This CDR3 comprises 16 residues. V gave up 0 bases and J gave up 6 bases, with 15 bases separating them. Germline lookup yields CDR1 SGDLS and CDR2 YYNGEE. The source material was naive CD4+ T cells sorted from blood. Regarding subset: CD45RA+ positively selected. The receptor's source is a man between 18 and 35 years old in good health. The rearrangement joins TRBV9 to TRBJ2-2, with a weak D call TRBD1 (6 bases). CDR3 coding DNA: TGTGCCAGCAGCGTAGTCGGGACAATTTTCTCCGGGGAGCTGTTTTTT. As protein: CASSVVGTIFSGELFF.